One and the same sample provided the 28 T cell receptor beta chains below, sequenced in a study of T cells in Graves' hyperthyroidism and ophthalmopathy. What was amplified from RNA transcripts were TCR beta CDR3 regions. HTBI primers were used for first-round RT-PCR of the TCR CDR3. TCRdb recomputed calls from the multiplex PCR reads with MiXCR, one row per CDR3 protein. Of 220,000 or so distinct CDR3 sequences in the sample, less than 20% were seen once. Sequenced input: blood. The receptors here all came from a woman aged 18-29 years with Graves' ophthalmopathy.

This clonotype was counted at least ten times. J is TRBJ2-7 and V is TRBV6-2 or TRBV6-3; no clear D. This CDR3 has 15 residues. From germline, CDR1 is MNHEY and CDR2 SVGEGT. Deletions cut 4 bases from V and 2 bases from J, with 15 bases between. CDR3 in amino acids: CASSSRAYPPYEQYF. DNA of the CDR3: TGTGCCAGCAGTTCCCGGGCGTATCCACCCTACGAGCAGTACTTC.

This clonotype was recorded many times. The V call is TRBV20-1, the J call TRBJ2-5; 8 bases map to TRBD2. The germline V gene encodes CDR1 DFQATT and CDR2 SNEGSKA (reference sequence). CDR3 length: 14 residues. The CDR3 DNA is TGCAGCTTCAATGTTCCGGGGGGGCCCGGTAACCAGTACTTC. Its translation is CSFNVPGGPGNQYF.

This clonotype showed up many times. The chain links TRBV11-2 to TRBJ1-4; the match to TRBD1 covers 8 bases. The CDR3 consists of 17 residues. V shed 7 bases, J shed 0 bases, and the junction held 10 bases outside the gene matches. Looked up from germline, CDR1 is SGHAT and CDR2 is FQNNGV. Here the CDR3 DNA reads TGTGCCAGCATCCAAGGGGGGACAGGACCAACTAATGAAAAACTGTTTTTT. The encoded protein is CASIQGGTGPTNEKLFF.

This clonotype has only a few counts. V gene TRBV25-1 combines with J gene TRBJ2-5; 10 nucleotides agree with TRBD2. The germline V gene encodes CDR1 MGHDK and CDR2 SYGVNS. The CDR3 is 17 amino acids. V dropped 1 base and J dropped 2; count of bases not matched to a gene: 7. CDR3 residues: CASSESGVAGGQETQYF. As DNA, the CDR3 is TGTGCCAGCAGTGAATCCGGAGTAGCGGGAGGACAAGAGACCCAGTACTTC.

The gene calls are TRBV4-1 and TRBJ1-4, with D tentatively TRBD1 (6 bases). Germline CDR1 MGHRA, CDR2 YSYEKL. Deletions cut 4 bases from V and 1 base from J, with 16 bases between. The length of the CDR3 is 17 residues. The CDR3 sequence is CASSRAGVRVTNEKLFF. Here the CDR3 DNA reads TGCGCCAGCAGCCGAGCAGGGGTTCGGGTAACTAATGAAAAACTGTTTTTT.

This clonotype has at least ten counts. The chain uses TRBV27 and TRBJ2-1; 12 nucleotides match TRBD2. Looked up from germline, CDR1 is MNHEY and CDR2 is SMNVEV (reference sequence). Unmatched junction bases numbered 7, after V lost 7 bases and J lost 6 bases. CDR3 length: 15 residues. The chain's CDR3 is CASTSLAGGPNEQFF. The CDR3 nucleotides read TGTGCCAGCACCTCTCTAGCGGGAGGGCCCAATGAGCAGTTCTTC.

This clonotype was picked up many times. The chain recombines TRBV13 with TRBJ2-1, with 8 bases lining up with TRBD2. Trimming cost V 5 bases and J 1 base; bases outside gene matches: 4. Germline values: CDR1 PRHDT, CDR2 FYEKMQ (reference sequence). This CDR3 spans 15 amino acids. CDR3 sequence: CASSTTSGSYNEQFF. CDR3 nucleotide sequence: TGTGCCAGCAGCACCACTAGCGGTTCCTACAATGAGCAGTTCTTC.

The table lists this clonotype with many counts. The chain has TRBV2 and TRBJ1-5, with 7 bases aligning to TRBD1. V shed 6 bases and J 0 bases; nucleotides not matched to a gene: 11. This CDR3 region has 17 residues. From germline, CDR1 is SNHLY and CDR2 FYNNEI. The CDR3 sequence is CASSPRDRVYSNQPQHF. In DNA form, the CDR3 reads TGTGCCAGCAGCCCCCGGGACAGAGTATATAGCAATCAGCCCCAGCATTTT.

In this sample, this clonotype turned up many times. This chain joins TRBV6-6 and TRBJ2-7; 7 bases align to TRBD1. CDR1 and CDR2 from the germline V gene are MNHNY and SVGAGI (reference sequence). V trimming: 0 bases; J trimming: 5 bases; junction bases outside the gene matches: 4. This CDR3 has 14 residues. Here the CDR3 DNA reads TGTGCCAGCAGTTACTCCGACAGGGCAAACGAGCAGTACTTC. This encodes CASSYSDRANEQYF.

This clonotype was observed a handful of times. This chain joins TRBV5-1 and TRBJ2-1; 10 bases align to TRBD2. The CDR3 runs 19 residues. CDR1 and CDR2 (germline): SGHRS, YFSETQ. V trimming: 2 bases; J trimming: 4 bases; junction bases outside the gene matches: 15. This chain's CDR3 is CASSFNPVLAGTDYNEQFF. The CDR3 DNA reads as TGCGCCAGCAGCTTTAACCCGGTACTAGCGGGGACTGATTACAATGAGCAGTTCTTC.

This clonotype was counted ten times or more. The rearrangement links TRBV19 to TRBJ2-3; D is unresolved. The ends were cut back, 3 bases at V and 3 bases at J, with 1 base in the middle. Germline loops: CDR1 LNHDA, CDR2 SQIVND (reference sequence). CDR3 size: 11 residues. CDR3 coding DNA: TGTGCCAGTAGTATTACAGATACGCAGTATTTT. It translates to CASSITDTQYF.

This clonotype was seen at least ten times. The chain carries TRBV6-1 and TRBJ2-7; 9 nucleotides align to TRBD1. The ends lost 6 bases at V and 0 bases at J; junction bases unmatched: 9. CDR1 MNHNS and CDR2 SASEGT come from the germline V gene. The length of the CDR3 is 16 residues. In nucleotides, the CDR3 is TGTGCCAGCAGAGTTTCACCGGGACAGGGCTCCTACGAGCAGTACTTC. Amino acid sequence: CASRVSPGQGSYEQYF.

This clonotype appeared many times. This rearrangement joins TRBV2 to TRBJ1-2, with D perhaps TRBD1 (6 bases). Germline values: CDR1 SNHLY, CDR2 FYNNEI. Trimming pared 5 bases from V and 4 bases from J, leaving 17 bases between. The length of the CDR3 is 15 residues. The CDR3 nucleotides are TGTGCCAGCAGTCTAAAACAGGGCCAAGGCTATGGCTACACCTTC. This gives the protein CASSLKQGQGYGYTF.

This clonotype showed up many times. This chain connects TRBV6-1 to TRBJ1-1; perhaps TRBD1 as D (5 bases). This CDR3 spans 14 amino acids. With 6 bases removed from V and 0 bases from J, the gap between germline ends came to 11 bases. The germline V gene encodes CDR1 MNHNS and CDR2 SASEGT. CDR3 DNA: TGTGCCAGCAGACCGGGACTTTTGAACACTGAAGCTTTCTTT. Protein product: CASRPGLLNTEAFF.

This clonotype was seen at least ten times. The J gene is TRBJ2-7, the V gene TRBV6-1; 11 bases agree with TRBD2. Germline V gene sequence: CDR1 MNHNS, CDR2 SASEGT. Germline trimming cut 6 bases from V and 6 bases from J; bases unmatched to any gene: 7. The CDR3 runs to 14 residues. CDR3 sequence reads: CASRLAGGRAEQYF. The CDR3 DNA follows: TGTGCCAGCAGATTAGCGGGAGGGCGGGCCGAGCAGTACTTC.

This clonotype appeared many times. The chain couples TRBV9 to TRBJ2-2; 13 bases map to TRBD2. Germline V gene data show CDR1 as SGDLS and CDR2 as YYNGEE. The CDR3 covers 20 residues. Losses at the gene ends were 0 bases for V and 3 bases for J; bases not matched to a gene: 11. CDR3 in DNA: TGTGCCAGCAGCGTAGAGGGGGTACTAGCGGGGGGGCCGCACACCGGGGAGCTGTTTTTT. Translation gives CASSVEGVLAGGPHTGELFF.

This clonotype was counted ten times or more. The chain couples TRBV19 to TRBJ2-1, with TRBD1 matching over 7 bases. The CDR3 sequence is 13 residues long. Losses at the gene ends were 4 bases for V and 8 bases for J; bases not matched to a gene: 5. CDR1 is LNHDA and CDR2 is SQIVND in the germline V gene (reference sequence). The CDR3 sequence is CASSRGQGDEQFF. The CDR3, as DNA: TGTGCCAGTAGTAGAGGGCAGGGGGATGAGCAGTTCTTC.

This clonotype has just a few counts. Here the CDR3 DNA reads TGCGCCAGCAGCCAACCCCCGGGACAGGGGATTACCTACGAGCAGTACTTC. It translates to CASSQPPGQGITYEQYF. The gene calls are TRBV4-1 and TRBJ2-7; 10 bases agree with TRBD1. CDR1 MGHRA and CDR2 YSYEKL come from the germline V gene. The CDR3 is 17 amino acids. The V and J ends lost 2 bases and 2 bases, in that order; junction bases with no gene match: 9.

Many counts were recorded for this clonotype. The chain carries TRBV28 and TRBJ1-5, with TRBD1 matching over 7 bases. In germline, CDR1 is MDHEN, CDR2 SYDVKM. With V trimmed by 4 bases and J by 7 bases, 7 bases remained unmatched. This CDR3 is 14 amino acids long. CDR3 region: CASSSNRGGQPQHF. The CDR3 nucleotides are TGTGCCAGCAGTTCCAACAGGGGTGGCCAGCCCCAGCATTTT.

The rearrangement uses TRBV5-5 and TRBJ2-6; 10 bases fit TRBD1. The V and J ends lost 4 bases and 4 bases, in that order; junction bases with no gene match: 20. The CDR3 is 21 residues long. The germline CDR1 and CDR2 sequences are SGHKS and YYEKEE (reference sequence). CDR3 nucleotides: TGTGCCAGCAGCCAAACACCACAATCACGACAGGGGGCAGGAGGGGCCAACGTCCTGACTTTC. It codes for CASSQTPQSRQGAGGANVLTF. The whole variable domain, filled in from reference TRBV5-5 and TRBJ2-6, reads DAGVTQSPTHLIKTRGQQVTLRCSPISGHKSVSWYQQVLGQGPQFIFQYYEKEERGRGNFPDRFSARQFPNYSSELNVNALLLGDSALYLCASSQTPQSRQGAGGANVLTFGAGSRLTVL.

This rearrangement joins TRBV5-5 to TRBJ1-1; D is ambiguous. Germline V CDR1 and CDR2: SGHKS, YYEKEE (reference sequence). Trimming shortened V by 1 base and J by 1 base, and 5 bases separated the two germline ends. The CDR3 totals 13 residues. The DNA for the CDR3 is TGTGCCAGCAGCTTGACGACGAACACTGAAGCTTTCTTT. It is translated as CASSLTTNTEAFF. Complete variable domain (other parts from reference TRBV5-5 and TRBJ1-1): DAGVTQSPTHLIKTRGQQVTLRCSPISGHKSVSWYQQVLGQGPQFIFQYYEKEERGRGNFPDRFSARQFPNYSSELNVNALLLGDSALYLCASSLTTNTEAFFGQGTRLTVV.

This clonotype has ten or more counts. The V call is TRBV6-2 or TRBV6-3, the J call TRBJ2-2, with TRBD2 matching 7 bases. Germline V gene lookup returns CDR1 MNHEY and CDR2 SVGEGT. V trimming: 1 base; J trimming: 0 bases; junction bases outside the gene matches: 2. The CDR3 covers 16 residues. The CDR3 loop reads CASSYWLAANTGELFF. The CDR3 DNA follows: TGTGCCAGCAGTTACTGGCTAGCGGCGAACACCGGGGAGCTGTTTTTT.

This clonotype has more than one count but fewer than ten. The chain combines TRBV9 with TRBJ2-3; 10 nucleotides match TRBD2. From germline, CDR1 is SGDLS and CDR2 YYNGEE. The V gene end was trimmed by 4 bases and the J gene end by 0 bases; junction bases not matched to a gene: 11. CDR3 length: 18 amino acids. Here the CDR3 reads CASSKLAGPTSSTDTQYF. The DNA of the CDR3 is TGTGCCAGCAGCAAACTAGCGGGGCCCACTTCTAGCACAGATACGCAGTATTTT.

This clonotype occurred a few times. This chain links TRBV4-2 with TRBJ1-1; D might be TRBD1 (5 bases). Per germline, CDR1 LGHNA and CDR2 YNFKEQ. Trimming removed 0 bases from V and 1 base from J, with 9 bases in between. The CDR3 length is 15 residues. The CDR3, as DNA: TGTGCCAGCAGCCAAGATTCGCAGGGGAACACTGAAGCTTTCTTT. Protein product: CASSQDSQGNTEAFF.

V usage is TRBV7-9 and J usage is TRBJ2-7, with 14 bases fitting TRBD2. The V gene end was trimmed by 6 bases and the J gene end by 5 bases; junction bases not matched to a gene: 15. The CDR3 is 18 residues long. The germline CDR1 and CDR2 sequences are SEHNR and FQNEAQ (reference sequence). The CDR3 protein is CASSPPPTSGGGGDEQYF. The CDR3 DNA sequence: TGTGCCAGCAGTCCCCCCCCGACTAGCGGGGGGGGAGGAGACGAGCAGTACTTC.

This clonotype was observed many times. The V and J genes are TRBV5-8 and TRBJ1-6, with a tentative D call TRBD1 (5 bases). Trimming stripped 0 bases from V and 7 bases from J, with 8 bases between. CDR1 is SGHTS and CDR2 is YDEGEE in the germline V gene. The CDR3 extends over 14 amino acids. CDR3 nucleotide sequence: TGTGCCAGCAGCTTGGACGGGACCAATTCACCCCTCCACTTT. Translation gives CASSLDGTNSPLHF.

This chain uses TRBV20-1 with TRBJ1-5, with 8 bases aligning to TRBD1. The V segment lost 3 bases and the J segment 5 bases; nucleotides outside the gene matches: 9. CDR1 is DFQATT, CDR2 SNEGSKA, per germline (reference sequence). The CDR3 covers 15 residues. CDR3 in DNA: TGCAGTGCTAGGCTCCCAGGGGGCCACGATCAGCCCCAGCATTTT. Encoded protein: CSARLPGGHDQPQHF.

This clonotype was picked up a small number of times. The chain links TRBV11-1 to TRBJ2-7, with unresolved D. The V gene lost 5 bases and the J gene lost 2 bases, with 10 bases spanning the gap. Germline assignment: CDR1 SGHAT and CDR2 FQDESV (reference sequence). There are 13 residues in the CDR3. The CDR3 protein is CASSPRATYEQYF. The CDR3 DNA is TGTGCCAGCAGCCCCCGCGCAACCTACGAGCAGTACTTC. Variable domain in full (rest from reference TRBV11-1 and TRBJ2-7): EAEVAQSPRYKITEKSQAVAFWCDPISGHATLYWYRQILGQGPELLVQFQDESVVDDSQLPKDRFSAERLKGVDSTLKIQPAELGDSAMYLCASSPRATYEQYFGPGTRLTVT.